Below, 7 T cell receptor beta chains from the same sample are listed, as sequenced in a study of post-analysis software for immune sequencing data. Study observations and caveats: About five TRBV segments, including TRBV5-6, TRBV5-1 and TRBV20-1, were more frequent in patients than controls.

Unique molecular identifiers were carried by the TCR beta cDNA libraries. TCRdb itself ran the PCR reads through MiXCR, one entry per CDR3 protein. Of under 650,000 distinct CDR3 sequences in the sample, around 44% were seen once. These receptors have no identified antigens. The sample consisted of blood. All receptors derive from a girl aged 5-17 years with multiple sclerosis.

The chain recombines TRBV12-3 or TRBV12-4 with TRBJ2-1, with TRBD2 matching 7 bases. Germline trimming cut 5 bases from V and 9 bases from J; bases unmatched to any gene: 13. CDR3 length equals 15 residues. The CDR3 region has the DNA TGTGCCAGCAGTCTATCTACTAGCTCGGGGGGTGAGCAGTTCTTC. Its protein is CASSLSTSSGGEQFF.

This clonotype was seen repeatedly, ten times or more. V usage is TRBV6-4 and J usage is TRBJ2-3; D is ambiguous. V was trimmed by 6 bases and J by 2 bases, leaving 9 bases between them. The CDR3 extends over 13 amino acids. CDR1 is MRHNA and CDR2 is SNTAGT in the germline V gene. DNA for the CDR3: TGTGCCAGCAGCGGGTCCCCCACAGATACGCAGTATTTT. It encodes CASSGSPTDTQYF.

V and J are TRBV29-1 and TRBJ2-3, with 9 bases that match TRBD1. The CDR3 runs 15 residues. The germline V gene encodes CDR1 SQVTM and CDR2 ANQGSEA. The junction had 10 bases not matched to a gene; V was cut back by 4 bases and J by 5 bases. The CDR3: CSVGSRTGVEDTQYF. Here the CDR3 DNA reads TGCAGCGTTGGATCACGGACAGGGGTTGAAGATACGCAGTATTTT.

The gene calls are TRBV4-1 and TRBJ1-5, with no clear D. V shed 3 bases and J shed 4 bases, with 16 bases lying between them. Germline loops: CDR1 MGHRA, CDR2 YSYEKL. The CDR3 is made up of 16 amino acids. CDR3 in amino acids: CASSHVGGPLNQPQHF. CDR3 in DNA: TGCGCCAGCAGCCACGTGGGTGGGCCCTTAAATCAGCCCCAGCATTTT.

This clonotype has more than one count but fewer than ten. CDR3 sequence (DNA): TGTGCCAGCAGTTGGACAGGGAGGCATGGCTACACCTTC. Protein sequence: CASSWTGRHGYTF. The chain recombines TRBV12-3 or TRBV12-4 with TRBJ1-2; 8 bases are shared with TRBD1. Trimming cost V 4 bases and J 6 bases; bases outside gene matches: 4. The CDR3 runs 13 residues.

The chain recombines TRBV12-3 or TRBV12-4 with TRBJ1-1; D gene ambiguous. V shed 1 base and J shed 7 bases, with 10 bases lying between them. This CDR3 is 13 amino acids long. The CDR3 region has the DNA TGTGCCAGCAGTTTAGATCTCAGTGGTGAAGCTTTCTTT. Translation: CASSLDLSGEAFF.

The chain employs TRBV6-1 and TRBJ1-6; TRBD1 might be the D (5 bases). The V end lost 6 bases, the J end lost 6 bases, and 15 bases lay between the germline ends. Germline V gives CDR1 MNHNS, CDR2 SASEGT. The CDR3 spans 15 residues. CDR3 sequence (DNA): TGTGCCAGCAGGACCTCGGACGGGACTAATTCACCCCTCCACTTT. This codes for CASRTSDGTNSPLHF.